The clone carrying this T cell receptor (beta chain) was seen more than once but under ten times. What it binds is not known. The data were taken from a study of tumor-infiltrating lymphocytes in primary liver carcinoma. As for the study in general: Tumor lesions were T1-T3 N0M0 and spanned roughly 4 to 11 cm.

Germline DNA was also extracted, while the blood RNA originated from unsorted whole blood. Starting from 500 ng of total RNA, TCR beta cDNA was produced with a primer in the constant region. It was through three nested multiplex PCR rounds of slightly modified ARM-PCR that TCR beta libraries arose. The first two PCR rounds, roughly 11 cycles each, used TRBV1-TRBV30 forward primers and a C-beta reverse primer. TCRdb re-derived calls from the multiplex PCR reads in MiXCR, one entry per CDR3 protein. The sample carries 180,000 or so distinct CDR3 sequences, 50% to 75% recorded once. General study points: Paired tumor-adjacent and tumor-blood samples overlapped less than tumor region pairs did.

CDR1 SGHTS and CDR2 YDEGEE come from the germline V gene. CDR3 length: 11 amino acids. V was pared by 2 bases and J by 9 bases, with 7 bases between. Sequencing was done on a sample of peripheral blood. This TCR was sampled from a man aged 35-49 years with primary liver carcinoma and hepatitis B virus infection. This sequence joins TRBV5-8 and TRBJ2-3; possible D gene TRBD2, 6 bases. The DNA for the CDR3 is TGTGCCAGCAGCTTCCGGGAGACGCAGTATTTT. This codes for CASSFRETQYF.